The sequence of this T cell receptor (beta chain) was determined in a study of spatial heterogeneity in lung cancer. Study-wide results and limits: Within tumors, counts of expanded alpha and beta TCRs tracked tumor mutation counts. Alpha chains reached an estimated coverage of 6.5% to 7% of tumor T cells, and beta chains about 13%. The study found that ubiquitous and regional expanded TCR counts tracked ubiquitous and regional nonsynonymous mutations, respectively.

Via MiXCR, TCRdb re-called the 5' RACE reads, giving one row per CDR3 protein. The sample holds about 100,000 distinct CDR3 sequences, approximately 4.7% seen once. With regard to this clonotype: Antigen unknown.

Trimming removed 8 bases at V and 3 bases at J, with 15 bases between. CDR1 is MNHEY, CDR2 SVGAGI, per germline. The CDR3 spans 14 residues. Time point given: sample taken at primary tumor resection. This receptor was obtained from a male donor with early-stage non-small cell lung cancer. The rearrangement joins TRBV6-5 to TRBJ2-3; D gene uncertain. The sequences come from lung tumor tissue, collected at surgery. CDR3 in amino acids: CASQEGGITDTQYF. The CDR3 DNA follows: TGTGCCAGCCAGGAAGGCGGCATAACAGATACGCAGTATTTT.